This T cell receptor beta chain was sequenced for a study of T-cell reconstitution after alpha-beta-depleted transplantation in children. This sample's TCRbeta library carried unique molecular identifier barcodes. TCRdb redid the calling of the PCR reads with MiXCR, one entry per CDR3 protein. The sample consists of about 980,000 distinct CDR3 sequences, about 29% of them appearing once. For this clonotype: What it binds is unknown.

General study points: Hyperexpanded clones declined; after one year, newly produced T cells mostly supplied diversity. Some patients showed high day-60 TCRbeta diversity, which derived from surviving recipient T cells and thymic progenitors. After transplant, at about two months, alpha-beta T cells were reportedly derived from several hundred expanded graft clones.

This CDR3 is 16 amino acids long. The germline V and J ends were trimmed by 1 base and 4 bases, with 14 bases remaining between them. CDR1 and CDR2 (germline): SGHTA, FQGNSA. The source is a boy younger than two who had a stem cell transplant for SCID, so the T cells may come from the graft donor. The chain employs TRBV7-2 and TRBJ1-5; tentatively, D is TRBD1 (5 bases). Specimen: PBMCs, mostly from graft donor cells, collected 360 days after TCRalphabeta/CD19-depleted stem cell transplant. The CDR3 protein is CASSLGRAFDNQPQHF. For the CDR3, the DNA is TGTGCCAGCAGCTTAGGCAGGGCCTTTGATAATCAGCCCCAGCATTTT.